This entry lists 9 T cell receptor beta chains sequenced from one sample in a study of cytomegalovirus exposure and HLA in healthy donors. PCR was performed using 60 Vbeta and 13 Jbeta primers. The data were produced by immunoSEQ multiplex PCR, yet TCRdb's version contains in-frame clones alone and is incomplete. This sample has some 200,000 clones; about three quarters occur once, and the top ten carry roughly 2.5%. Material for sequencing was PBMCs. The receptors were sampled from a woman aged 55-70 years in good health and CMV-seropositive.

The chain carries TRBV7-6 and TRBJ1-1; D might be TRBD1 (6 bases). Germline V gives CDR1 SGHVS, CDR2 FNYEAQ. The V end lost 2 bases, the J end lost 1 base, and 20 bases lay between the germline ends. The CDR3 is 18 amino acids. Written as DNA, the CDR3 is TGTGCCAGCAGCTTAAGGCGCAGGGGAACGGACGGGAACACTGAAGCTTTCTTT. This sequence encodes CASSLRRRGTDGNTEAFF.

This clone has only a few counts. This chain connects TRBV5-1 to TRBJ1-2; 8 bases map to TRBD1. This CDR3 is built from 13 residues. Germline CDR1 is SGHRS and CDR2 is YFSETQ. V dropped 4 bases and J dropped 7; count of bases not matched to a gene: 6. The CDR3 reads CASSPGQGGGYTF. CDR3 bases: TGCGCCAGCAGCCCCGGACAGGGAGGTGGCTACACCTTC.

The chain joins TRBV5-1 to TRBJ2-7; maybe TRBD1 (5 bases). V lost 1 base and J lost 0, with 8 bases in between. Germline CDR1 reads SGHRS; CDR2 reads YFSETQ. This CDR3 spans 14 amino acids. CDR3 amino acids: CASSLSGNSYEQYF. The CDR3 DNA follows: TGCGCCAGCAGCTTGTCAGGGAACTCCTACGAGCAGTACTTC.

The chain joins TRBV9 to TRBJ2-2; a possible D gene is TRBD2 (7 bases). This CDR3 has 15 residues. V lost 7 bases to trimming and J lost 2 bases, with 15 bases between them. Germline assignment: CDR1 SGDLS and CDR2 YYNGEE. DNA for the CDR3: TGTGCCAGCCCCCTGTGGGGGGGCAACACCGGGGAGCTGTTTTTT. It specifies CASPLWGGNTGELFF.

The chain carries TRBV6-5 and TRBJ1-5; D ambiguous. Trimming pared 7 bases from V and 6 bases from J, leaving 13 bases between. The CDR3 runs 13 residues. CDR1 and CDR2 (germline): MNHEY, SVGAGI. The CDR3 DNA sequence: TGTGCCAGCACCACATCTCCGGGTCAGCCCCAGCATTTT. Amino acid sequence: CASTTSPGQPQHF.

The chain carries TRBV20-1 and TRBJ1-1; TRBD1 agrees at 8 bases. From germline, CDR1 is DFQATT and CDR2 SNEGSKA (reference sequence). The CDR3 is 11 amino acids. J lost 11 bases, V lost 6 bases, and 8 bases had no gene match. The CDR3 here is CSAGSGGLAFF. CDR3 DNA: TGCAGTGCGGGATCAGGGGGCTTGGCTTTCTTT.

The gene calls are TRBV2 and TRBJ2-3; 8 positions agree with TRBD2. The CDR3 runs to 16 residues. Trimming removed 7 bases from V and 0 bases from J; junction bases left unmatched: 9. Germline loops: CDR1 SNHLY, CDR2 FYNNEI. In DNA, the CDR3 is TGTGCCAGCATCGGGGGGGGTAGCGGAAGCACAGATACGCAGTATTTT. It yields the protein CASIGGGSGSTDTQYF.

This clone was seen a single time. In the same sample, other DNA sequences code for this CDR3. J is TRBJ1-2 and V is TRBV5-1; possibly TRBD1 for D (6 bases). Per the germline V gene, CDR1 is SGHRS and CDR2 is YFSETQ. This CDR3 comprises 13 residues. The V gene lost 2 bases and the J gene lost 7 bases, with 12 bases spanning the gap. This CDR3 is CASSLQGRGGYTF. Here the CDR3 DNA reads TGCGCCAGCAGCTTACAGGGAAGAGGTGGCTACACCTTC.

This chain links TRBV6-1 with TRBJ2-7, with 9 bases identical to TRBD2. The J segment lost 4 bases and the V segment lost 3 bases, leaving 10 bases of the junction unmatched. Germline CDR1 MNHNS, CDR2 SASEGT. The CDR3 length is 16 residues. The CDR3 nucleotides are TGTGCCAGCAGTGATAACGGTAGCGGGAGATGGTACGAGCAGTACTTC. Translation gives CASSDNGSGRWYEQYF.